The T cell receptor beta chain under discussion was sequenced for a study of shared T cell receptors in the human thymus. Germline-derived CDR1 and CDR2 are LNHNV and YYDKDF (reference sequence). This CDR3 spans 16 amino acids. The V gene lost 0 bases and the J gene lost 2 bases, with 14 bases spanning the gap. Generated by immunoSEQ multiplex PCR, the TCRdb table keeps only in-frame clones and is missing some. The profile shows 640,000 or so clones, about 90% of them singletons. The data also belong to a second study, concerning human thymus T cells. That report adds: Thymus was obtained from resections taken during corrective heart surgery. Apparent bias marked the V and J gene usage of thymic and blood repertoires.

The sequenced sample was thymocytes. The rearrangement links TRBV15 to TRBJ2-7; D might be TRBD2 (5 bases). The sequence came from a boy less than two years old with a congenital heart defect. DNA for the CDR3: TGTGCCACCAGCAGAGACTCGCCAGGACTGGCCTACGAGCAGTACTTC. Translating gives CATSRDSPGLAYEQYF.